This T cell receptor beta chain was retrieved from a study of CD8 T cells in ankylosing spondylitis. The study, taken as a whole, reports: Seemingly distinctive of ankylosing spondylitis blood was a TCR beta motif formed by eight highly homologous variants.

This clonotype was seen more than once but under ten times. Its matching antigen is unknown. Germline lookup yields CDR1 SQVTM and CDR2 ANQGSEA. Trimming left V 6 bases short and J 2 bases short, with 12 bases between. The CDR3 totals 13 residues. 5'-RACE, quantitative and with molecular barcodes, yielded the TCR beta libraries. TCRdb re-analysed the 5' RACE reads in MiXCR, keeping a single row per CDR3 protein. The sample carries around 770,000 distinct CDR3 sequences, under 20% recorded once. This chain joins TRBV29-1 and TRBJ2-3; D perhaps matches TRBD2 (6 bases). The sample comprised blood, either unsorted or a sorted T cell fraction (not recorded which). This TCR was recovered from a male donor with ankylosing spondylitis. CDR3 DNA: TGCAGCGTGGTTAGCGGAAACACAGATACGCAGTATTTT. It codes for CSVVSGNTDTQYF.